This T cell receptor beta chain is drawn from a study of identifying expanded T cells in peripheral blood. Assay: immunoSEQ multiplex PCR; the TCRdb copy retains only in-frame clones and omits some. This table holds about 100,000 clones, around 88% found once. V was trimmed by 0 bases and J by 5 bases, leaving 14 bases between them. CDR3 length: 16 amino acids. The germline CDR1 and CDR2 sequences are MNHEY and SVGAGI. Sample: blood. The sequence was obtained from a person aged 18 to 75 in good health. The chain is built from TRBV6-5 and TRBJ2-1; D gene unclear. CDR3 residues: CASSYSPAGSNNEQFF. The CDR3 nucleotides are TGTGCCAGCAGTTACTCTCCAGCTGGATCCAACAATGAGCAGTTCTTC.